This T cell receptor beta chain was recorded in a study of T cell responses to AZD1222 COVID-19 vaccine. Regarding the study as a whole: White British ancestry dominated among donors, who included more females, and clonal diversity was possibly underestimated.

Trimming removed 3 bases from V and 6 bases from J; junction bases left unmatched: 10. The CDR3 extends over 16 amino acids. Germline V gene lookup returns CDR1 SGHRS and CDR2 YFSETQ. Sequenced by immunoSEQ multiplex PCR; TCRdb stores in-frame clones only, minus some. Among roughly 150,000 clones, about 90% were seen once, and the ten largest hold 1.9%. As regards this clone: Its matching antigen is unknown.

The chain links TRBV5-1 to TRBJ2-2; 8 nucleotides align to TRBD1. The sequencing used peripheral blood, collected on day 0 of AZD1222 vaccination. The receptor's source is an adult in good health. This chain's CDR3 is CASSYNQGAVAGELFF. CDR3 in DNA: TGCGCCAGCAGCTATAACCAGGGGGCTGTCGCCGGGGAGCTGTTTTTT.